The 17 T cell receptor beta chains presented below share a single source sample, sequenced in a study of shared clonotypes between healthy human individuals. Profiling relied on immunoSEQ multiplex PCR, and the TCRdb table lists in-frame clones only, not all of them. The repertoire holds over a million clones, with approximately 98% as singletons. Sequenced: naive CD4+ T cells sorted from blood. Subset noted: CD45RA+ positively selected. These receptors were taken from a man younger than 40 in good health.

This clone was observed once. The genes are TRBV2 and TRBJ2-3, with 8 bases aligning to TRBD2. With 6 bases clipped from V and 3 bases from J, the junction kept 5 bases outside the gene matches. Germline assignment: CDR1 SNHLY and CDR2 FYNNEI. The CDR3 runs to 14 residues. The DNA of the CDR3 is TGTGCCAGCAGAAGGGGACTAGGTACAGATACGCAGTATTTT. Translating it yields CASRRGLGTDTQYF. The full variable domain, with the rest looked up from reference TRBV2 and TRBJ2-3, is EPEVTQTPSHQVTQMGQEVILRCVPISNHLYFYWYRQILGQKVEFLVSFYNNEISEKSEIFDDQFSVERPDGSNFTLKIRSTKLEDSAMYFCASRRGLGTDTQYFGPGTRLTVL.

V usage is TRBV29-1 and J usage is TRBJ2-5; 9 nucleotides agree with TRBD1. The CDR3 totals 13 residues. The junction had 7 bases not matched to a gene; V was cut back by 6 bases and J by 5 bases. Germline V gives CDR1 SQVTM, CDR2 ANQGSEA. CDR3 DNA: TGCAGCGTAGAGGGGACAGGGCTGGAGACCCAGTACTTC. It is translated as CSVEGTGLETQYF.

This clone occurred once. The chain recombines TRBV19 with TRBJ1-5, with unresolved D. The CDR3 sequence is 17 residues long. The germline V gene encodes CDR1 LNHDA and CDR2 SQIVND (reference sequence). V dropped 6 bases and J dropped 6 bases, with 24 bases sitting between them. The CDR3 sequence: CASSPGPVGLAVQPQHF. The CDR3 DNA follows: TGTGCCAGTAGCCCGGGTCCGGTGGGGTTAGCAGTTCAGCCCCAGCATTTT.

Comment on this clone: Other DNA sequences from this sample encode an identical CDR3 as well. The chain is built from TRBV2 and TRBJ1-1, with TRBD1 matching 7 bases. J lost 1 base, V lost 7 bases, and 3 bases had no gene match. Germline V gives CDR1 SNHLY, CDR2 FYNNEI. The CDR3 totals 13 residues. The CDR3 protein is CASTGQKNTEAFF. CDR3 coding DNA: TGTGCCAGCACGGGACAGAAGAACACTGAAGCTTTCTTT.

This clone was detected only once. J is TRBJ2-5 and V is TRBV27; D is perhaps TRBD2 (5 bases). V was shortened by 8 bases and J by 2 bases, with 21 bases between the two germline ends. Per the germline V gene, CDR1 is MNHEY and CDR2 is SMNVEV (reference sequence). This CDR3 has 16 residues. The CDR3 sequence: CASPQIEGRTQETQYF. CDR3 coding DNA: TGTGCCAGCCCCCAAATCGAGGGCAGGACTCAAGAGACCCAGTACTTC.

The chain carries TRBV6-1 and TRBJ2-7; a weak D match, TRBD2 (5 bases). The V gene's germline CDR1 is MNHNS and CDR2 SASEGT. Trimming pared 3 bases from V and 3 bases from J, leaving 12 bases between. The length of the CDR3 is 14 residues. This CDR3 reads CASSEPSGNYEQYF. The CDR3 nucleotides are TGTGCCAGCAGTGAGCCCAGCGGAAACTACGAGCAGTACTTC.

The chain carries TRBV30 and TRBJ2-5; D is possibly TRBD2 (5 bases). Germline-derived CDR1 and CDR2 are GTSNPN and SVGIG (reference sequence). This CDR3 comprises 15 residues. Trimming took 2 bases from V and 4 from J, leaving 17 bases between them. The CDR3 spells CAWSRPRTTIETQYF. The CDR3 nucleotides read TGTGCCTGGAGTAGGCCGCGGACGACTATAGAGACCCAGTACTTC.

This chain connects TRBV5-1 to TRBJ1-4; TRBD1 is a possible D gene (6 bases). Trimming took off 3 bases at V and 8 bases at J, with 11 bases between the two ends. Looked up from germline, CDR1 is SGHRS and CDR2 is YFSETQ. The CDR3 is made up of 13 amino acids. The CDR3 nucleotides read TGCGCCAGCAGCTCACAGGGAAGGGAAAAACTGTTTTTT. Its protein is CASSSQGREKLFF.

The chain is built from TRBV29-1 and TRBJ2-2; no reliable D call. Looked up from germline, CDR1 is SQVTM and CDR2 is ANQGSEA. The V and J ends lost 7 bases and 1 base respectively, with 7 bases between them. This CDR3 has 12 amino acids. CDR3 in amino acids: CSGGWNTGELFF. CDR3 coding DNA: TGCAGCGGAGGTTGGAACACCGGGGAGCTGTTTTTT.

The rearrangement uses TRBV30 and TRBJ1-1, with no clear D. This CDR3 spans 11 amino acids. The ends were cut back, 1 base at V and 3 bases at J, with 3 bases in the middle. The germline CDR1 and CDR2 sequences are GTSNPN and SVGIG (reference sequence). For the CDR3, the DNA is TGTGCCTGGAGTGACTACACTGAAGCTTTCTTT. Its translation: CAWSDYTEAFF.

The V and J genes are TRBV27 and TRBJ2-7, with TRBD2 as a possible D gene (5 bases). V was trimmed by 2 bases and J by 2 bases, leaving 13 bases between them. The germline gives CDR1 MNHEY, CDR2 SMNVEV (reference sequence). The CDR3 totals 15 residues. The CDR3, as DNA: TGTGCCAGCAGTTTAGCCCAGGACTTTCCCTACGAGCAGTACTTC. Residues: CASSLAQDFPYEQYF.

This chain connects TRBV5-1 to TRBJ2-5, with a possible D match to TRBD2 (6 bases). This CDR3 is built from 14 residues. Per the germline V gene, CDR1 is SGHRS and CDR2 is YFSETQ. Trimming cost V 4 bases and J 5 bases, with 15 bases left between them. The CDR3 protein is CASSASVAEETQYF. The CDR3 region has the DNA TGCGCCAGCAGCGCTAGCGTAGCCGAGGAGACCCAGTACTTC.

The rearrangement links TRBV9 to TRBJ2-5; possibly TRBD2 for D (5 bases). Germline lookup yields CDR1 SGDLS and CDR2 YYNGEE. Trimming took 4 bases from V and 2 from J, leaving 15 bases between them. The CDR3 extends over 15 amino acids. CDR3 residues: CASSPRPAVQETQYF. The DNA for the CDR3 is TGTGCCAGCAGCCCACGTCCAGCGGTTCAAGAGACCCAGTACTTC.

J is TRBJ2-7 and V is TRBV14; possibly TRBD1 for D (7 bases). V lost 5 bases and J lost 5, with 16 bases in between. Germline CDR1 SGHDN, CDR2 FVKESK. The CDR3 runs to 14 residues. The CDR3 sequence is CASSNRGGRDEQYF. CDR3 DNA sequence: TGTGCCAGCAGCAACAGGGGAGGCAGGGACGAGCAGTACTTC.

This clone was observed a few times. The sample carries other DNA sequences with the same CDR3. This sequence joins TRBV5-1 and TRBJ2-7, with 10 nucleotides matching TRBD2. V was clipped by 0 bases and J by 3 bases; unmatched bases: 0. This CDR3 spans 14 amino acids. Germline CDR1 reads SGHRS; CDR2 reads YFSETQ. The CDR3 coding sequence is TGCGCCAGCAGCTTGGCTAGCGGGAGCTACGAGCAGTACTTC. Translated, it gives CASSLASGSYEQYF.

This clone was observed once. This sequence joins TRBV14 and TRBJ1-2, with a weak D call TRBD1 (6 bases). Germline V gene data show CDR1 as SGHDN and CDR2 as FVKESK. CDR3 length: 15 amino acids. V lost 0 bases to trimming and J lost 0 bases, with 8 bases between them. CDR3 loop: CASSQEGTTNYGYTF. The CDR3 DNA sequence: TGTGCCAGCAGCCAAGAGGGGACAACTAACTATGGCTACACCTTC.

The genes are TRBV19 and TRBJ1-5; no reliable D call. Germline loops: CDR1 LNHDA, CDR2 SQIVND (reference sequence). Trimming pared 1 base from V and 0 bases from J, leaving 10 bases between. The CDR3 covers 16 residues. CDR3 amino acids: CASSIVAGLSNQPQHF. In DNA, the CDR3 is TGTGCCAGTAGTATAGTCGCCGGGCTTAGCAATCAGCCCCAGCATTTT.